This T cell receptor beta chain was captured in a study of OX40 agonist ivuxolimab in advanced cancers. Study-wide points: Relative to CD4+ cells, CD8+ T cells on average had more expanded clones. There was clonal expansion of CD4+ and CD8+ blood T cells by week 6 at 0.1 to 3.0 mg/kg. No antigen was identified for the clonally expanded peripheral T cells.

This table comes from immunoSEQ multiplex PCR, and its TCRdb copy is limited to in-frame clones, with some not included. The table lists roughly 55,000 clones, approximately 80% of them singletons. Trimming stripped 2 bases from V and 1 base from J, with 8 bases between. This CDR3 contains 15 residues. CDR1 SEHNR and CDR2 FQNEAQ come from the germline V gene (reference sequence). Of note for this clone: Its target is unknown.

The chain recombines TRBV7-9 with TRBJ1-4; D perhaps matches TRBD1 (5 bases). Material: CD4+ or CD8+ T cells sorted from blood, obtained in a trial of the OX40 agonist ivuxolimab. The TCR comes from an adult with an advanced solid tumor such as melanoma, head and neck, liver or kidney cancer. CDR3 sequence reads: CASSLTGGTNEKLFF. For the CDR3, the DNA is TGTGCCAGCAGCTTAACAGGTGGAACTAATGAAAAACTGTTTTTT.